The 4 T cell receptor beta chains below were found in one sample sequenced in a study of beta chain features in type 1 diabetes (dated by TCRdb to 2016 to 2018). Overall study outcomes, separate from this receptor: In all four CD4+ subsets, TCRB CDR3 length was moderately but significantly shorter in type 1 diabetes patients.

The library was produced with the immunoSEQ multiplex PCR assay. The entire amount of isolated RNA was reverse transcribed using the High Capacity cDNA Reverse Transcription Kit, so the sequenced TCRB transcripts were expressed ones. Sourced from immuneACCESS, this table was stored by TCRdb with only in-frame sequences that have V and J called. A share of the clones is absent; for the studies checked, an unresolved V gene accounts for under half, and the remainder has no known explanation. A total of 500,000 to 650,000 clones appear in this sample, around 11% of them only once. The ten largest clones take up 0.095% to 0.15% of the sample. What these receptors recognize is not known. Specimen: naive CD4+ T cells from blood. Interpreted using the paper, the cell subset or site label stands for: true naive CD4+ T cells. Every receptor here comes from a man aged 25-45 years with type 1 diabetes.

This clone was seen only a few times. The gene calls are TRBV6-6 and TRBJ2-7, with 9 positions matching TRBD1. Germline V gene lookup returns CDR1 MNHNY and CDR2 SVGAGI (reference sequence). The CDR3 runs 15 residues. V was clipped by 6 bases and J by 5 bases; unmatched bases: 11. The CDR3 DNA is TGTGCCAGCAGCCCTCCCGACGGACAGGGGAACGAGCAGTACTTC. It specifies CASSPPDGQGNEQYF.

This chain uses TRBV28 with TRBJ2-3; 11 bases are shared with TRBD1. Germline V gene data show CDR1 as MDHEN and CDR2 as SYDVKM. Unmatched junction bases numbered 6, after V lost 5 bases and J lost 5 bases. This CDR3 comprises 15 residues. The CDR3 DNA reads TGTGCCAGCAGTCACCCGGGACAGGGGGAAGATACGCAGTATTTT. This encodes CASSHPGQGEDTQYF.

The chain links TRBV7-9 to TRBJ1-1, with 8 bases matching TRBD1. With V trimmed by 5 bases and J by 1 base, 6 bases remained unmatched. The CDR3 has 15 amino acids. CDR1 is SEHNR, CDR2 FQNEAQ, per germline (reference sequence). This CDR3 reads CASSPTGAGNTEAFF. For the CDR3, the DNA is TGTGCCAGCAGCCCGACAGGGGCCGGGAACACTGAAGCTTTCTTT.

The CDR3: CASNLAGGPVDTQYF. CDR3 DNA: TGTGCCAGTAACCTAGCGGGGGGGCCTGTAGATACGCAGTATTTT. The chain has TRBV19 and TRBJ2-3; TRBD2 agrees at 12 bases. Trimming took 7 bases from V and 5 from J; bases not matched to a gene: 7. CDR1 LNHDA and CDR2 SQIVND come from the germline V gene (reference sequence). The CDR3 spans 15 residues.